This T cell receptor (beta chain) is drawn from a study of OX40 agonist ivuxolimab in advanced cancers. In the study overall: An agonistic human IgG2 monoclonal antibody against OX40 (CD134) was given.

Notes on the study in general: With doses of 0.1 to 3.0 mg/kg, CD4+ and CD8+ blood T cells had undergone clonal expansion by week 6.

Regarding this clone: The antigen remains unidentified.

The V gene's germline CDR1 is SGHTA and CDR2 FQGNSA. The ends lost 4 bases at V and 4 bases at J; junction bases unmatched: 5. This CDR3 spans 17 amino acids. The protocol was immunoSEQ multiplex PCR, while the TCRdb copy is restricted to in-frame clones and leaves out a portion. Among more than 45,000 clones listed, 83% were seen once. The source material was CD4+ or CD8+ T cells sorted from blood, sampled in a trial of the OX40 agonist ivuxolimab. The clonotype was recovered from an adult with an advanced solid tumor such as melanoma, head and neck, liver or kidney cancer. The chain uses TRBV7-2 and TRBJ2-1, with 15 nucleotides matching TRBD2. CDR3 nucleotide sequence: TGTGCCAGCAGCTCCCCGGGACTAGCGGGGGGTTACAATGAGCAGTTCTTC. This sequence encodes CASSSPGLAGGYNEQFF.